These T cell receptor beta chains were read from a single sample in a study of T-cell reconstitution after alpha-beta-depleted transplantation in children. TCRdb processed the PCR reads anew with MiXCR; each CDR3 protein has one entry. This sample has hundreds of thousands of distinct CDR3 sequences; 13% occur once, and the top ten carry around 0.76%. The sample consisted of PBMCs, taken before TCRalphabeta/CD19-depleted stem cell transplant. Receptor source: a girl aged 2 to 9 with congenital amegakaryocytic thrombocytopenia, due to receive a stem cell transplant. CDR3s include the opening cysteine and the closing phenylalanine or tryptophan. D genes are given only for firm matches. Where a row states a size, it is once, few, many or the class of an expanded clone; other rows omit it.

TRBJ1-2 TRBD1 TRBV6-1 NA CASSNLGQGNGYTF TGTGCCAGCAGTAATCTGGGACAGGGGAATGGCTACACCTTC
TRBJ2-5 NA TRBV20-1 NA CSVGVLGTQYF TGCAGTGTCGGAGTGTTGGGGACCCAGTACTTC
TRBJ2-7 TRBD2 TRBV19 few CASSAVAGTYTYEQYF TGTGCCAGTAGTGCCGTAGCGGGAACCTACACCTACGAGCAGTACTTC
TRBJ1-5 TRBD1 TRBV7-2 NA CASRVSRAGGQPQHF TGTGCCAGCCGAGTATCAAGGGCAGGGGGTCAGCCCCAGCATTTT
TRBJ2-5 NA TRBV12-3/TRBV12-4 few CASSFLGTVKETQYF TGTGCCAGCAGTTTTCTTGGGACCGTCAAGGAGACCCAGTACTTC
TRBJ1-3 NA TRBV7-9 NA CAAGTLAGNTIYF TGTGCGGCGGGGACTCTTGCTGGAAACACCATATATTTT
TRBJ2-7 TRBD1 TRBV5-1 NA CASSDGTVSYEQYF TGCGCCAGCAGCGACGGGACAGTTTCCTACGAGCAGTACTTC
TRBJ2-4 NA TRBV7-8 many CASSLSGGSLAKNIQYF TGTGCCAGCAGCTTAAGTGGAGGGTCTCTAGCCAAAAACATTCAGTACTTC
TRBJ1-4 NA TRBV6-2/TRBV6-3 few CASTPLSTRKLFF TGTGCCAGCACCCCTCTCTCGACGAGAAAACTGTTTTTT
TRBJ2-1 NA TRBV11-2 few CASSLVGQGRGNEQFF TGTGCCAGCAGCTTAGTTGGGCAGGGTCGGGGCAATGAGCAGTTCTTC
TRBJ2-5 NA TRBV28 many CASSLYPNQETQYF TGTGCCAGCAGTTTGTACCCAAACCAAGAGACCCAGTACTTC
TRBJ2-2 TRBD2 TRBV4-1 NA CASSQDSREARGLFF TGCGCCAGCAGCCAAGATAGTCGGGAGGCTCGGGGGCTGTTTTTT
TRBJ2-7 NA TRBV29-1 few CSIQKGEQYF TGCAGCATCCAGAAGGGAGAGCAGTACTTC
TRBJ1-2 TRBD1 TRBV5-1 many CASSLTGDDYGYTF TGCGCCAGCAGCTTAACAGGGGACGACTATGGCTACACCTTC
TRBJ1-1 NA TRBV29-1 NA CSVVRLNTEAFF TGCAGCGTTGTACGCCTGAACACTGAAGCTTTCTTT
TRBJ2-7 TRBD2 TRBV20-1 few CSARLARGSYSYEQYF TGCAGTGCTAGGCTCGCTCGCGGGAGCTACTCCTACGAGCAGTACTTC
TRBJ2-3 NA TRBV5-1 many CASSLVMGNTDTQYF TGCGCCAGCAGCTTGGTAATGGGTAACACAGATACGCAGTATTTT
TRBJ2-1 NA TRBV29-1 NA CSVVLMGGEQFF TGCAGCGTTGTCCTAATGGGTGGGGAGCAGTTCTTC
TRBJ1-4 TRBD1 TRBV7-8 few CASRRTGDPNEKLFF TGTGCCAGCCGACGAACAGGGGACCCTAATGAAAAACTGTTTTTT
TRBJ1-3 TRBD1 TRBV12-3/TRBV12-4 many CANTKGQGRNTIYF TGTGCCAATACTAAGGGACAGGGCCGAAACACCATATATTTT
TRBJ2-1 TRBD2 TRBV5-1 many CASSPGTSQNNEQFF TGCGCCAGCAGCCCTGGGACTAGTCAGAACAATGAGCAGTTCTTC
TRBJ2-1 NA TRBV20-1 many CSALRTISNEQFF TGCAGTGCTTTAAGGACTATCTCCAATGAGCAGTTCTTC
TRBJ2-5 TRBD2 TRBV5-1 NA CASSLRTSGSGETQYF TGCGCCAGCAGCCTACGGACTAGCGGGAGCGGGGAGACCCAGTACTTC
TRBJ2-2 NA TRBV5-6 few CASSFFPEGPDTGELFF TGTGCCAGCAGCTTTTTCCCCGAGGGCCCTGACACCGGGGAGCTGTTTTTT
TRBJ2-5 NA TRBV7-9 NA CASSWNQWERGETQYF TGTGCCAGCAGCTGGAATCAATGGGAAAGAGGGGAGACCCAGTACTTC
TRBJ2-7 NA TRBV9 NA CASGPSLDSNREQYF TGTGCCAGCGGGCCTTCTCTCGACTCAAACAGGGAGCAGTACTTC
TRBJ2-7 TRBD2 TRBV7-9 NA CASSFFGRAGEQYF TGTGCCAGCAGCTTTTTCGGGAGGGCCGGGGAGCAGTACTTC